The 14 T cell receptor beta chains below were found in one sample sequenced in a study of blood T cell repertoires in COVID-19. Sequenced by immunoSEQ multiplex PCR; TCRdb stores in-frame clones only, minus some. Of some 500,000 clones in the sample, roughly 90% were seen once. Sequencing input: PBMCs or T cells enriched from blood (not recorded which). The receptors stem from a woman aged 40 to 50 who had recovered from COVID-19.

This clone has only one observation. The V gene is TRBV9, the J gene TRBJ2-5, with a weak D call TRBD2 (6 bases). The V gene's germline CDR1 is SGDLS and CDR2 YYNGEE. CDR3 size: 15 residues. Deletions cut 0 bases from V and 4 bases from J, with 13 bases between. CDR3 coding DNA: TGTGCCAGCAGCGTAGTCGGGGGTGTCACAGAGACCCAGTACTTC. The encoded protein is CASSVVGGVTETQYF.

The chain carries TRBV24-1 and TRBJ2-3, with D tentatively TRBD1 (5 bases). Germline V CDR1 and CDR2: KGHDR, SFDVKD. This CDR3 spans 13 amino acids. The V and J ends lost 1 base and 5 bases respectively, with 6 bases between them. This CDR3 reads CATSDLGEDTQYF. CDR3 in DNA: TGTGCCACCAGTGATTTAGGGGAAGATACGCAGTATTTT.

This clone was detected only once. V gene TRBV5-5 combines with J gene TRBJ2-5; 7 nucleotides line up with TRBD1. The V segment lost 7 bases and the J segment 3 bases; nucleotides outside the gene matches: 9. The CDR3 spans 14 residues. Germline V lookup: CDR1 SGHKS, CDR2 YYEKEE (reference sequence). DNA of the CDR3: TGTGCCAGCGCCCTAGGGGGCGACGAAGAGACCCAGTACTTC. Translated, it gives CASALGGDEETQYF.

This chain links TRBV5-6 with TRBJ1-6; 7 bases agree with TRBD1. Germline CDR1 reads SGHDT; CDR2 reads YYEEEE. The CDR3 has 15 amino acids. Germline trimming cut 7 bases from V and 11 bases from J; bases unmatched to any gene: 15. DNA for the CDR3: TGTGCCAGCCATACCTTTACAGGGGCAGGAACACCCCTCCACTTT. Translated, it gives CASHTFTGAGTPLHF.

This clone was observed once. This chain connects TRBV14 to TRBJ2-7; TRBD2 matches at 9 bases. The junction had 0 bases not matched to a gene; V was cut back by 3 bases and J by 0 bases. This CDR3 contains 14 residues. CDR1 SGHDN and CDR2 FVKESK come from the germline V gene. CDR3 sequence: CASSQTSGSYEQYF. DNA for the CDR3: TGTGCCAGCAGCCAGACTAGCGGCTCCTACGAGCAGTACTTC.

The CDR3 region has the DNA TGCGCCAGCAGCCTATGGGCGGAGGGCGCCAATGGAGGCTACACCTTC. Translated: CASSLWAEGANGGYTF. V and J are TRBV4-3 and TRBJ1-2, with D uncertain. Trimming stripped 4 bases from V and 8 bases from J, with 23 bases between. CDR3 size: 16 residues. Germline-derived CDR1 and CDR2 are LGHNA and YSLEER.

The chain couples TRBV9 to TRBJ2-3; TRBD2 matches at 16 bases. J was trimmed by 6 bases and V by 8 bases; bases with no gene match: 18. Germline CDR1 and CDR2: SGDLS and YYNGEE. The CDR3 is 19 residues long. In DNA form, the CDR3 reads TGTGCCAGTACTCCAACCGGGACTAGCGGGAGGGCCGCTGCCGATACGCAGTATTTT. It yields the protein CASTPTGTSGRAAADTQYF.

This clone was recorded only once. CDR3 loop: CASSYSIWTVNNEQFF. The CDR3 DNA is TGTGCCAGCAGTTACTCAATCTGGACTGTGAACAATGAGCAGTTCTTC. The gene calls are TRBV6-2 or TRBV6-3 and TRBJ2-1; a weak D match, TRBD2 (5 bases). Germline V gene data show CDR1 as MNHEY and CDR2 as SVGEGT. V lost 0 bases and J 5 bases, leaving 14 bases between the germline ends. This CDR3 contains 16 residues.

The chain joins TRBV2 to TRBJ1-5; 9 bases match TRBD1. The junction had 5 bases not matched to a gene; V was cut back by 5 bases and J by 3 bases. This CDR3 has 15 amino acids. Germline V gene lookup returns CDR1 SNHLY and CDR2 FYNNEI. The chain's CDR3 is CASSFDRGNNQPQHF. The CDR3 region has the DNA TGTGCCAGCAGTTTTGACAGGGGGAACAATCAGCCCCAGCATTTT.

This chain uses TRBV24-1 with TRBJ1-2, with no clear D. Trimming left V 2 bases short and J 2 bases short, with 11 bases between. Germline-derived CDR1 and CDR2 are KGHDR and SFDVKD. The CDR3 extends over 15 amino acids. The CDR3 nucleotides are TGTGCCACCAGTGATTCCTCCGGGAAGAACTATGGCTACACCTTC. Translation gives CATSDSSGKNYGYTF.

The CDR3, as DNA: TGTGCCAGCAACATTGGACTAGCGGCTCAACCCACTCAGTACTTC. Residues: CASNIGLAAQPTQYF. The chain uses TRBV6-5 and TRBJ2-4; 10 positions match TRBD2. Germline assignment: CDR1 MNHEY and CDR2 SVGAGI. The CDR3 has 15 residues. Trimming removed 7 bases from V and 12 bases from J; junction bases left unmatched: 15.

The chain links TRBV10-3 to TRBJ1-2, with 10 bases aligning to TRBD1. The CDR3 sequence is 16 residues long. Per the germline V gene, CDR1 is ENHRY and CDR2 is SYGVKD. V lost 0 bases and J lost 0; bases outside the gene matches: 1. The CDR3 bases are TGTGCCATCAGTGAGTCGGACAGGGGGGCTAACTATGGCTACACCTTC. This encodes CAISESDRGANYGYTF.

This chain joins TRBV9 and TRBJ1-3; D gene uncertain. Per the germline V gene, CDR1 is SGDLS and CDR2 is YYNGEE. The V end lost 3 bases, the J end lost 0 bases, and 13 bases lay between the germline ends. The CDR3 extends over 16 amino acids. The CDR3 spells CASSETRQVSGNTIYF. CDR3 in DNA: TGTGCCAGCAGCGAGACCCGACAAGTCTCTGGAAACACCATATATTTT.

This clone appeared a single time. V and J are TRBV19 and TRBJ1-2; 9 bases map to TRBD1. J lost 7 bases, V lost 3 bases, and 6 bases had no gene match. Germline loops: CDR1 LNHDA, CDR2 SQIVND (reference sequence). CDR3 length: 14 residues. CDR3 in amino acids: CASSMSRDRVGYTF. The CDR3 DNA reads as TGTGCCAGTAGTATGAGCCGGGACAGGGTTGGCTACACCTTC.